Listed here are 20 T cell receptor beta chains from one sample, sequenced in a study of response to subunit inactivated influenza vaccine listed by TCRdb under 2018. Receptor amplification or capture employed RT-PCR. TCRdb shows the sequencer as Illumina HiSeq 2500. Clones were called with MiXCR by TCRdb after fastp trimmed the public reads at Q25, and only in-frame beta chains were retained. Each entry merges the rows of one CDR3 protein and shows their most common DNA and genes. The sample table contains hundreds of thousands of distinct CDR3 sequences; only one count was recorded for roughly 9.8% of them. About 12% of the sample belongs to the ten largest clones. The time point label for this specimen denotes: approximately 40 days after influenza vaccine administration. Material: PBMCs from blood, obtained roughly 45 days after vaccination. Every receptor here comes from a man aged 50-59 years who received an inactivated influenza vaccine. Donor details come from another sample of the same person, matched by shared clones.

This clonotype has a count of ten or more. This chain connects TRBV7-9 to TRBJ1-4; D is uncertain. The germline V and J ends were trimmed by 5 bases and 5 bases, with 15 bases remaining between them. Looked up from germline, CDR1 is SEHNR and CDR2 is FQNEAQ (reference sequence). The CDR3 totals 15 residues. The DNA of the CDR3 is TGTGCCAGCAGCCCAAACCCTACGGGAAATGAAAAACTGTTTTTT. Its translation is CASSPNPTGNEKLFF. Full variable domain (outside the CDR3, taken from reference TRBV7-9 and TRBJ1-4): DTGVSQNPRHKITKRGQNVTFRCDPISEHNRLYWYRQTLGQGPEFLTYFQNEAQLEKSRLLSDRFSAERPKGSFSTLEIQRTEQGDSAMYLCASSPNPTGNEKLFFGSGTQLSVL.

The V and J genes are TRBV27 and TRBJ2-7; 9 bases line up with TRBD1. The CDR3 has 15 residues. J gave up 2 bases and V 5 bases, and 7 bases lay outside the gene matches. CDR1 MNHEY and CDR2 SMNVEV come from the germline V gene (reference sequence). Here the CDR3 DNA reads TGTGCCAGCAGTCTTGAACAGGGGGCGCCCTACGAGCAGTACTTC. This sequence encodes CASSLEQGAPYEQYF.

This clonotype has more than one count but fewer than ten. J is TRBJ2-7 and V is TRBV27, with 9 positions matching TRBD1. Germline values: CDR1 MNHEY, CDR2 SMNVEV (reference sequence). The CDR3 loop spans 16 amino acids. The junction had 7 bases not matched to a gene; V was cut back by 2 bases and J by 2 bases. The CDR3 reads CASSLNAGQGPYEQYF. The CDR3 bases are TGTGCCAGCAGTTTAAACGCGGGACAGGGCCCCTACGAGCAGTACTTC.

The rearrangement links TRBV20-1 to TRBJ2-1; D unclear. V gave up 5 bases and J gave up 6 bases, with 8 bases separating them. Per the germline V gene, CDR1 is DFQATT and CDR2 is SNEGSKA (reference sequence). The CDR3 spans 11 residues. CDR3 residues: CSAPGRNEQFF. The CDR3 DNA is TGCAGTGCTCCCGGGCGCAATGAGCAGTTCTTC.

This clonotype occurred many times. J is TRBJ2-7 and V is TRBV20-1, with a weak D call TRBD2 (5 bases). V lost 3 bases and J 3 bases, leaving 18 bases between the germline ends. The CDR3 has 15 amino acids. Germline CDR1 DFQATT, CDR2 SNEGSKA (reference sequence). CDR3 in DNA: TGCAGTGCTAGCCCACGGGATCTCGGAGGCTACGAGCAGTACTTC. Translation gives CSASPRDLGGYEQYF.

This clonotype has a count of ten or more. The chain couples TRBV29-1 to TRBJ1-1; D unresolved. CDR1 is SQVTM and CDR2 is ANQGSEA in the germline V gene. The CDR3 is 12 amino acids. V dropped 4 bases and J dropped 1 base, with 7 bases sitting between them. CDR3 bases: TGCAGCGTTGGGGCAGCGAACACTGAAGCTTTCTTT. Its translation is CSVGAANTEAFF.

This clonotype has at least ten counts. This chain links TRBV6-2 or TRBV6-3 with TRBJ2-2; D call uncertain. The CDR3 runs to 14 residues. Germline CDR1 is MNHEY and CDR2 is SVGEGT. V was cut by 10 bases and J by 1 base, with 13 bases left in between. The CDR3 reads CATAAAMNTGELFF. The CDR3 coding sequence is TGTGCCACCGCGGCGGCAATGAACACCGGGGAGCTGTTTTTT.

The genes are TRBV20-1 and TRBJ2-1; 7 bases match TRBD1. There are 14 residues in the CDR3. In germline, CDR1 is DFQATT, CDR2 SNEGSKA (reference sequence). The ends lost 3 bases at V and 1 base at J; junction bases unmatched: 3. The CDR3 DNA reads TGCAGTGCTAGGGACAGGCCTTCCTACAATGAGCAGTTCTTC. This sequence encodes CSARDRPSYNEQFF.

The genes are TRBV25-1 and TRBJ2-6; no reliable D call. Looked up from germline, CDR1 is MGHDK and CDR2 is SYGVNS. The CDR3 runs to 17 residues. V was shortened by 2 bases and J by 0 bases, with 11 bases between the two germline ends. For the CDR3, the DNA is TGTGCCAGCAGTGAAGGGCGTAGTGGCTCTGGGGCCAACGTCCTGACTTTC. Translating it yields CASSEGRSGSGANVLTF. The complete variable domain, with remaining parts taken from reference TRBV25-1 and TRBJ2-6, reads EADIYQTPRYLVIGTGKKITLECSQTMGHDKMYWYQQDPGMELHLIHYSYGVNSTEKGDLSSESTVSRIRTEHFPLTLESARPSHTSQYLCASSEGRSGSGANVLTFGAGSRLTVL.

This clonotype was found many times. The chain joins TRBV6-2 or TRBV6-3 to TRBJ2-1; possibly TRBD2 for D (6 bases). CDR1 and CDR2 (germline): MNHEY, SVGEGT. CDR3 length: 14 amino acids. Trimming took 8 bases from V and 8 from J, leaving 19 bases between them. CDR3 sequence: CASEEGPQGHEQFF. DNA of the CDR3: TGTGCCAGCGAGGAGGGGCCGCAGGGACATGAGCAGTTCTTC.

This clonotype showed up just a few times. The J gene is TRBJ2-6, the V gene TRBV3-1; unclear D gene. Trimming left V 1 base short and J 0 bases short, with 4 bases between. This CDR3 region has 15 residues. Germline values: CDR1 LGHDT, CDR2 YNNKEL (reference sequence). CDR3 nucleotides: TGTGCCAGCAGCCAAGGGGGCTCTGGGGCCAACGTCCTGACTTTC. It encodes CASSQGGSGANVLTF. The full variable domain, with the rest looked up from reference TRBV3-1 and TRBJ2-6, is DTAVSQTPKYLVTQMGNDKSIKCEQNLGHDTMYWYKQDSKKFLKIMFSYNNKELIINETVPNRFSPKSPDKAHLNLHINSLELGDSAVYFCASSQGGSGANVLTFGAGSRLTVL.

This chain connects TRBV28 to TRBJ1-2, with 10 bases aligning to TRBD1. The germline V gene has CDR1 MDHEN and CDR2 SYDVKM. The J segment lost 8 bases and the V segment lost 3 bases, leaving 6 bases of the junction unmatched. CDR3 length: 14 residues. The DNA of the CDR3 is TGTGCCAGCAGTTTTGACAGGGGGCAAGGAGGCTACACCTTC. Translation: CASSFDRGQGGYTF.

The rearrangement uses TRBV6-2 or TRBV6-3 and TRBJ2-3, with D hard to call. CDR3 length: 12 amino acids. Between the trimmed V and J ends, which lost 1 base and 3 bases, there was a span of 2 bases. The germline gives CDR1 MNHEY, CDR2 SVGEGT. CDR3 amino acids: CASSYWTDTQYF. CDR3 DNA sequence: TGTGCCAGCAGTTACTGGACAGATACGCAGTATTTT.

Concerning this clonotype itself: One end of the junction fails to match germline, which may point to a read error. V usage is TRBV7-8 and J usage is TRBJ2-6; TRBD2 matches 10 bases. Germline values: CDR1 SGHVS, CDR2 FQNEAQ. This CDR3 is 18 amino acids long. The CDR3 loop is CASSRGLAQTSGANVPTF. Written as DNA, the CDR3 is TGTGCCAGCAGCAGGGGACTAGCGCAAACCTCTGGGGCCAACGTCCCGACTTTC.

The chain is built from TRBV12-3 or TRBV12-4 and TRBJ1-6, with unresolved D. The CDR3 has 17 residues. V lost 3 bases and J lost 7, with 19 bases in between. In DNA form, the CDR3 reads TGTGCCAGCAGTTTTAAGGGTATTGGCACAACAAATTCACCCCTCCACTTT. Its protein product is CASSFKGIGTTNSPLHF.

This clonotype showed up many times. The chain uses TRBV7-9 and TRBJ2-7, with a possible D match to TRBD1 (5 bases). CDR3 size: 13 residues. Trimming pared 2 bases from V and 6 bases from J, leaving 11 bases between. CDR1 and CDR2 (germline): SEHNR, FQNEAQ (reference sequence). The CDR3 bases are TGTGCCAGCAGCTTACCAGGGCCCTCCGAGCAGTACTTC. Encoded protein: CASSLPGPSEQYF. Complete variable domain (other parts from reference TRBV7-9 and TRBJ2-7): DTGVSQNPRHKITKRGQNVTFRCDPISEHNRLYWYRQTLGQGPEFLTYFQNEAQLEKSRLLSDRFSAERPKGSFSTLEIQRTEQGDSAMYLCASSLPGPSEQYFGPGTRLTVT.

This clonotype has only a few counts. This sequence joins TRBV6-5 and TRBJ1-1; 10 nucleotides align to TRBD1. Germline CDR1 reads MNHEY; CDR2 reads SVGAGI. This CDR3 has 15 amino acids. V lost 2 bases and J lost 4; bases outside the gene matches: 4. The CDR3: CASSYRTGGITEAFF. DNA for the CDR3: TGTGCCAGCAGTTACCGGACAGGGGGAATCACTGAAGCTTTCTTT.

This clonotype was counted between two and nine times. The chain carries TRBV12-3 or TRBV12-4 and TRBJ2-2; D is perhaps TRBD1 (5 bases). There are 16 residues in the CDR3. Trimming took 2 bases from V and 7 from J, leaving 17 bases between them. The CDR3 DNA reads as TGTGCCAGCAGTTTAAGTTCGTGGGGCCCGGGCGGGGAGCTGTTTTTT. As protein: CASSLSSWGPGGELFF.

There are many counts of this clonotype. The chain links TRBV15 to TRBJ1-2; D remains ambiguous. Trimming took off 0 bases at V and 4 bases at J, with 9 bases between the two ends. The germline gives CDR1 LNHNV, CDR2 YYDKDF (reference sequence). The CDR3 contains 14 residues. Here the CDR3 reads CATSRDLAAYGYTF. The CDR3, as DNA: TGTGCCACCAGCAGAGATTTGGCCGCCTATGGCTACACCTTC.

The CDR3 bases are TGTGCCAGCAACCGATTTACCGGGACGAGAGACACTGAAGCTTTCTTT. Encoded protein: CASNRFTGTRDTEAFF. The rearrangement joins TRBV11-2 to TRBJ1-1, with D possibly being TRBD1 (5 bases). Trimming took 7 bases from V and 3 from J, leaving 21 bases between them. The CDR3 sequence is 16 residues long. Germline lookup yields CDR1 SGHAT and CDR2 FQNNGV.